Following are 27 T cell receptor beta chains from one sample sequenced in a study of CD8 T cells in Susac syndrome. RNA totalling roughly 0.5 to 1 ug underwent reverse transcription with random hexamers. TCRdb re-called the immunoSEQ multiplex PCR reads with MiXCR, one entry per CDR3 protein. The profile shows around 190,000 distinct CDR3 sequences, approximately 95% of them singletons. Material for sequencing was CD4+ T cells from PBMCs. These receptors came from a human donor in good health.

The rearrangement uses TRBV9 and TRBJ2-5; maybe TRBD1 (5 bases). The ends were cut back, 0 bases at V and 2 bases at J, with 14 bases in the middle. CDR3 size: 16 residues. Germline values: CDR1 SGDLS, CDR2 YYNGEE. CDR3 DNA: TGTGCCAGCAGCGTAGGCCCCCCAGGGTCTCAAGAGACCCAGTACTTC. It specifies CASSVGPPGSQETQYF. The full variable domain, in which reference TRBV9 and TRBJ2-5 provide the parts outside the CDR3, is DSGVTQTPKHLITATGQRVTLRCSPRSGDLSVYWYQQSLDQGLQFLIQYYNGEERAKGNILERFSAQQFPDLHSELNLSSLELGDSALYFCASSVGPPGSQETQYFGPGTRLLVL.

CDR3 sequence (DNA): TGTGCCAGCAGCGTCGGGACAGGGGGGGAGCAGTACGTC. Translated, it gives CASSVGTGGEQYV. This sequence joins TRBV9 and TRBJ2-7; 11 bases are a match to TRBD1. V lost 2 bases and J lost 7; bases outside the gene matches: 2. The length of the CDR3 is 13 residues. Germline V gives CDR1 SGDLS, CDR2 YYNGEE.

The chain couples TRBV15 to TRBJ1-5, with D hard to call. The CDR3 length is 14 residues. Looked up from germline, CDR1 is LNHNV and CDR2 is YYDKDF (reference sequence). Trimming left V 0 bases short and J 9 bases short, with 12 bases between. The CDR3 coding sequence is TGTGCCACCAGCAGAGATAAGGCCTCCGGGCCCCAGCATTTT. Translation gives CATSRDKASGPQHF.

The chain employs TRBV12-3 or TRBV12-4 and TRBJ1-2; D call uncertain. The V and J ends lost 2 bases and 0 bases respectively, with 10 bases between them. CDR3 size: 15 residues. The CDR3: CASSLNGRANYGYTF. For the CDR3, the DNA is TGTGCCAGCAGTTTAAATGGCCGAGCTAACTATGGCTACACCTTC.

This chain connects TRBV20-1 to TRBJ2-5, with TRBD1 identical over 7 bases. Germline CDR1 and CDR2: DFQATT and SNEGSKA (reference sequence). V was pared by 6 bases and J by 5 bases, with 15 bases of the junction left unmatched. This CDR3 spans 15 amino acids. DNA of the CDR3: TGCAGTGCCGCCATACCGGGACAGCGGACGGAGACCCAGTACTTC. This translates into CSAAIPGQRTETQYF.

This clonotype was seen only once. The CDR3 bases are TGCAGTGCTAGTGGACCCGTCCCCTCTGGGGCCAACGTCCTGACTTTC. Its protein is CSASGPVPSGANVLTF. V is TRBV20-1 and J is TRBJ2-6; D gene ambiguous. The CDR3 is 16 residues long. Per the germline V gene, CDR1 is DFQATT and CDR2 is SNEGSKA (reference sequence). Trimming cost V 3 bases and J 0 bases, with 12 bases left between them.

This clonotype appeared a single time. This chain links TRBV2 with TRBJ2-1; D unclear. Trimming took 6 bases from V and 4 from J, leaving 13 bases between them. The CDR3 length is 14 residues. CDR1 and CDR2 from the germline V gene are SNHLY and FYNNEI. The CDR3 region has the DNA TGTGCCAGCAGCGACGACGTCTCGTACAATGAGCAGTTCTTC. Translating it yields CASSDDVSYNEQFF.

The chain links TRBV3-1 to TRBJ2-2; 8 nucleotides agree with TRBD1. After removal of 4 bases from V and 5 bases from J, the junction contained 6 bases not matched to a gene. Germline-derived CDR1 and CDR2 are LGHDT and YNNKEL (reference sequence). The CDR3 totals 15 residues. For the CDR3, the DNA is TGTGCCAGCAGCCGAAGGACAGGGCAGACCGGGGAGCTGTTTTTT. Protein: CASSRRTGQTGELFF. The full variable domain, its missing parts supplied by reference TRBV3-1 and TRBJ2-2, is DTAVSQTPKYLVTQMGNDKSIKCEQNLGHDTMYWYKQDSKKFLKIMFSYNNKELIINETVPNRFSPKSPDKAHLNLHINSLELGDSAVYFCASSRRTGQTGELFFGEGSRLTVL.

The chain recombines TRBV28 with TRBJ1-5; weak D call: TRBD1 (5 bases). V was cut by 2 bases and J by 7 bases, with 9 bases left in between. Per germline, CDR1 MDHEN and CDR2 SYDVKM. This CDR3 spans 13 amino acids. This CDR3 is CASSLGTKQPQHF. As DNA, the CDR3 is TGTGCCAGCAGTTTAGGGACGAAACAGCCCCAGCATTTT.

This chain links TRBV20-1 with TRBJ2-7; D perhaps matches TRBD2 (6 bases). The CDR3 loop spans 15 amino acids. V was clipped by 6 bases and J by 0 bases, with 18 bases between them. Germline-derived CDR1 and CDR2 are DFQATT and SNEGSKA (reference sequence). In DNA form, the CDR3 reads TGCAGTGCCTCCAGGGAGCGGGTCAGCTCCTACGAGCAGTACGTC. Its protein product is CSASRERVSSYEQYV.

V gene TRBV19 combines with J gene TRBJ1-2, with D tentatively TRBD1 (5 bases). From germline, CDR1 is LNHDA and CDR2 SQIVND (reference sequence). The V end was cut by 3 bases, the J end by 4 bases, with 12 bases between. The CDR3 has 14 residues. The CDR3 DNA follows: TGTGCCAGTAGTATTTCAGGGTCACCCTATGGCTACACCTTC. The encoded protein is CASSISGSPYGYTF.

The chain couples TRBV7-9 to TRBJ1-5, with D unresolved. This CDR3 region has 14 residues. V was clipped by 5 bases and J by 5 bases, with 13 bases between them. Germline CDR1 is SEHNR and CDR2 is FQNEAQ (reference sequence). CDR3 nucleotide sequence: TGTGCCAGCAGCCCCGGACCTTCGGATCAGCCCCAGCATTTT. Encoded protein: CASSPGPSDQPQHF.

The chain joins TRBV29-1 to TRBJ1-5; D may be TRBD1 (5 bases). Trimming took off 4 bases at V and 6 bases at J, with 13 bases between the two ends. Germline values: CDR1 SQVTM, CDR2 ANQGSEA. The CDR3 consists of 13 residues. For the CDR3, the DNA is TGCAGCGTTGCGGGGGGGGTGGGTCAGCCCCAGCATTTT. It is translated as CSVAGGVGQPQHF. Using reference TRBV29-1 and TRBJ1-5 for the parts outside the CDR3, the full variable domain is SAVISQKPSRDICQRGTSLTIQCQVDSQVTMMFWYRQQPGQSLTLIATANQGSEATYESGFVIDKFPISRPNLTFSTLTVSNMSPEDSSIYLCSVAGGVGQPQHFGDGTRLSIL.

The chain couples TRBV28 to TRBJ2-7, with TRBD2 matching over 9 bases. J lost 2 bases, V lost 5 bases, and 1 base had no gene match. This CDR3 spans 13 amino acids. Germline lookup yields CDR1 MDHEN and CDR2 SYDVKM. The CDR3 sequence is CASSPSGTYEQYV. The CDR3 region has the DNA TGTGCCAGCAGTCCTAGCGGGACCTACGAGCAGTACGTC.

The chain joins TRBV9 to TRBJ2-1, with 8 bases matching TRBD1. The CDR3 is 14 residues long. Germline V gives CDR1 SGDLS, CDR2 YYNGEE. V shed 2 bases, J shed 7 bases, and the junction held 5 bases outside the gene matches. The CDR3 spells CASSVGWTGNEQFF. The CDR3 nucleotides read TGTGCCAGCAGCGTTGGGTGGACAGGGAATGAGCAGTTCTTC.

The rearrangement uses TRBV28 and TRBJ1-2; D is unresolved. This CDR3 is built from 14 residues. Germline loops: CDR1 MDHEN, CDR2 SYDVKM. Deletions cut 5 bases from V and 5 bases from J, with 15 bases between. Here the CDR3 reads CASSAKAAAYGYTF. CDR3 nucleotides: TGTGCCAGCAGTGCCAAGGCCGCAGCTTATGGCTACACCTTC.

CDR3 DNA: TGCGCCAGCAGCCAAGAGACAGGGGGCGGTGGTATACGAGCCAAAAACATTCAGTACTTC. It codes for CASSQETGGGGIRAKNIQYF. The chain uses TRBV4-3 and TRBJ2-4; 10 nucleotides match TRBD1. The length of the CDR3 is 20 residues. The germline V gene encodes CDR1 LGHNA and CDR2 YSLEER. J lost 0 bases, V lost 0 bases, and 11 bases had no gene match.

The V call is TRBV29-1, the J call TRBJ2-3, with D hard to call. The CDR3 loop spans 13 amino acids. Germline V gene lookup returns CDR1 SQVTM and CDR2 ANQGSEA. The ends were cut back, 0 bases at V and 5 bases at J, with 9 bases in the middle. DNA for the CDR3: TGCAGCGTTGAAGATCTGATTCGAGATACGCAGTATTTT. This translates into CSVEDLIRDTQYF.

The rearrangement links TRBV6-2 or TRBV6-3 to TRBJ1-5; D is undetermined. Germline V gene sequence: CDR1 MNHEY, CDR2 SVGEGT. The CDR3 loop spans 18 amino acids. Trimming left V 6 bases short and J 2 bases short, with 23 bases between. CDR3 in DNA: TGTGCCAGCAGCCGGACCGGACGGCTCTATGTGCGCAATCAGCCCCAGCATTTT. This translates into CASSRTGRLYVRNQPQHF.

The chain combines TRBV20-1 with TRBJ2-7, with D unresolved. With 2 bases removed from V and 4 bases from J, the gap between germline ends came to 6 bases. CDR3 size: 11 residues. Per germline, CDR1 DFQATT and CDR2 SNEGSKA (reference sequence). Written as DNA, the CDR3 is TGCAGTGCTAGACGTGGTTACGAGCAGTACTTC. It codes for CSARRGYEQYF.

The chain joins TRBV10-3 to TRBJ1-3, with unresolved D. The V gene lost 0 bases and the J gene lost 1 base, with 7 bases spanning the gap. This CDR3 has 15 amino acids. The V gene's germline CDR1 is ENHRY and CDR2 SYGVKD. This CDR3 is CAISESLSSGNTIYF. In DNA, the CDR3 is TGTGCCATCAGTGAGTCGCTCTCATCTGGAAACACCATATATTTT.

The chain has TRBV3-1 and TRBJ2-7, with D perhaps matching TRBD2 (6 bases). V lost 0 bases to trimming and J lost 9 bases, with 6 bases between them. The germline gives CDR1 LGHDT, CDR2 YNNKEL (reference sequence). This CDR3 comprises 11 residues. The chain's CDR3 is CASSQEGGQYF. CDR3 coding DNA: TGTGCCAGCAGCCAAGAGGGAGGGCAGTACTTC.

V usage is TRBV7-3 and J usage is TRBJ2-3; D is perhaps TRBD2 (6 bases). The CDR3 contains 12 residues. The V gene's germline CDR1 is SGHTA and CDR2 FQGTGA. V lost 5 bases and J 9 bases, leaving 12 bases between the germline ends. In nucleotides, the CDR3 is TGTGCCAGCAGCAATAGCGGAGAAACGCAGTATTTT. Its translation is CASSNSGETQYF.

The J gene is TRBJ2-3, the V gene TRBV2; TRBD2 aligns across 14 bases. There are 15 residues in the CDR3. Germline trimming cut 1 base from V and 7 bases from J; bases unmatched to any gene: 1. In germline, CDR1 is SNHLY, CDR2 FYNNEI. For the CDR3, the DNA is TGTGCCAGCAGTGAAGGACTAGCGGGAGGGAATACGCAGTATTTT. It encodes CASSEGLAGGNTQYF.

The CDR3 sequence: CSASPSRDHTEAFF. In DNA form, the CDR3 reads TGCAGTGCTAGTCCCTCCAGGGACCACACTGAAGCTTTCTTT. The rearrangement joins TRBV20-1 to TRBJ1-1; D may be TRBD1 (5 bases). V was shortened by 3 bases and J by 3 bases, with 14 bases between the two germline ends. Germline assignment: CDR1 DFQATT and CDR2 SNEGSKA (reference sequence). The CDR3 is made up of 14 amino acids.

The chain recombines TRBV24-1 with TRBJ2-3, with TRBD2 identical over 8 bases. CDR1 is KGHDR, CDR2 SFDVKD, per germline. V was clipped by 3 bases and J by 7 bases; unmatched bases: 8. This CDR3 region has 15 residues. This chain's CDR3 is CATSDASGSLHTQYF. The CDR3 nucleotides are TGTGCCACCAGTGATGCCAGCGGGAGTCTCCATACGCAGTATTTT.

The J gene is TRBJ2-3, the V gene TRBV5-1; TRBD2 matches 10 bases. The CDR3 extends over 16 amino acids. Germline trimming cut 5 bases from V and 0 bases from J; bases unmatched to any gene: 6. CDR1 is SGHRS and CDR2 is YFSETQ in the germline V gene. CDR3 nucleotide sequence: TGCGCCAGCAGATACCGTAGCGGGGGGAGCACAGATACGCAGTATTTT. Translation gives CASRYRSGGSTDTQYF.